This TCR beta chain was recorded in a study of beta chain features in type 1 diabetes. Expressed TCRB transcripts were sequenced after all isolated RNA was converted to cDNA. The protocol was immunoSEQ multiplex PCR, while the TCRdb copy is restricted to in-frame clones and leaves out a portion. Here the sample spans 900,000 or so clones, roughly 15% being singletons. The V end was cut by 4 bases, the J end by 1 base, with 11 bases between. Germline CDR1 reads SEHNR; CDR2 reads FQNEAQ (reference sequence). The length of the CDR3 is 14 residues. The V gene is TRBV7-9, the J gene TRBJ2-7; D may be TRBD2 (5 bases). Sequenced material: naive CD4+ T cells from blood. This clonotype was sampled from a woman aged 18-35 years in good health. CDR3 DNA: TGTGCCAGCAGCTGGAGCGGAATATCCTACGAGCAGTACTTC. Residues: CASSWSGISYEQYF.